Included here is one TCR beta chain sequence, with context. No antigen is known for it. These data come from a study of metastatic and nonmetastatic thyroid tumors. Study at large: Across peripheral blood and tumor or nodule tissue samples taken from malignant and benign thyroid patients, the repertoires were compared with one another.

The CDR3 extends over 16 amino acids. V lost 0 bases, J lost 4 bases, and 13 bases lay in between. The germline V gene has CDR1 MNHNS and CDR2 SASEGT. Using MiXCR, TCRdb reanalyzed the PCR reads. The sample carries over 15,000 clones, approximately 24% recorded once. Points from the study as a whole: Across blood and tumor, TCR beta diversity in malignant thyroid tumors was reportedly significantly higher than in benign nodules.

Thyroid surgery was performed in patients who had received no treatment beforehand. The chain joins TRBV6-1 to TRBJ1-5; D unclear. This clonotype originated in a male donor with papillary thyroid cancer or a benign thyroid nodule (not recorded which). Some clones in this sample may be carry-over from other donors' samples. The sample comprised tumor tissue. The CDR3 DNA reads TGTGCCAGCAGTGAAGCGCATGGGTTGGGGAATCAGCCCCAGCATTTT. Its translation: CASSEAHGLGNQPQHF.